The 7 T cell receptor beta chains reported below all come from one sample, sequenced in a study of vaccination effects on CD4 cells after COVID-19. Here immunoSEQ multiplex PCR was the method, and the copy in TCRdb shows in-frame clones only, minus some. The sample yields tens of thousands of clones, about four fifths seen once. No antigens are known for them. With the ViraFEST assay, the study expanded antigen-specific CD4+ T cells using viral peptide pools, then sequenced them. Following 10 days of culture, CD4+ T cells were isolated. Nucleocapsid antibodies were negative in the vaccine recipients, who had never had SARS-CoV-2 infection. The sample here was CD4+ T cells from PBMCs cultured with SARS-CoV-2 spike peptides, taken before COVID-19 vaccination. Receptors originate from a human donor who received a COVID-19 vaccine.

The chain employs TRBV5-1 and TRBJ2-7; 7 positions agree with TRBD1. Germline trimming cut 0 bases from V and 7 bases from J; bases unmatched to any gene: 4. Germline V gene data show CDR1 as SGHRS and CDR2 as YFSETQ. The CDR3 totals 13 residues. CDR3 loop: CASSLGQGQEQYV. The CDR3 DNA sequence: TGCGCCAGCAGCTTGGGACAGGGACAGGAGCAGTACGTC.

This chain uses TRBV4-1 with TRBJ1-1; D ambiguous. Germline CDR1 MGHRA, CDR2 YSYEKL. This CDR3 is built from 14 residues. V was pared by 1 base and J by 1 base, with 7 bases between. The CDR3 sequence is CASSQAGENTEAFF. CDR3 sequence (DNA): TGCGCCAGCAGCCAAGCAGGAGAGAACACTGAAGCTTTCTTT.

The count of this clone is one. The DNA of the CDR3 is TGCGCCAGCAGCTTGATAAGAGGGTTAGCGAACACCGGGGAGCTGTTTTTT. Its protein product is CASSLIRGLANTGELFF. V and J are TRBV5-1 and TRBJ2-2, with TRBD2 as a possible D gene (5 bases). The CDR3 has 17 amino acids. V was cut by 1 base and J by 0 bases, with 13 bases left in between. Germline V CDR1 and CDR2: SGHRS, YFSETQ.

The V and J genes are TRBV18 and TRBJ2-4; tentatively, D is TRBD2 (5 bases). Germline V gene lookup returns CDR1 KGHSH and CDR2 LQKENI. There are 17 residues in the CDR3. The germline V and J ends were trimmed by 0 bases and 1 base, with 13 bases remaining between them. The CDR3 loop reads CASSPPAGGTAKNIQYF. DNA for the CDR3: TGTGCCAGCTCACCACCCGCGGGTGGTACCGCCAAAAACATTCAGTACTTC. Looking up the rest from reference TRBV18 and TRBJ2-4 gives the full variable domain: NAGVMQNPRHLVRRRGQEARLRCSPMKGHSHVYWYRQLPEEGLKFMVYLQKENIIDESGMPKERFSAEFPKEGPSILRIQQVVRGDSAAYFCASSPPAGGTAKNIQYFGAGTRLSVL.

Here the CDR3 reads CASSTGREAFF. The CDR3 DNA follows: TGTGCCAGCAGTACGGGCCGTGAAGCTTTCTTT. This sequence joins TRBV6-1 and TRBJ1-1; D not resolved. Trimming left V 5 bases short and J 7 bases short, with 8 bases between. The V gene's germline CDR1 is MNHNS and CDR2 SASEGT. The CDR3 is made up of 11 amino acids.

The chain combines TRBV5-8 with TRBJ2-3; TRBD2 aligns across 16 bases. This CDR3 has 18 amino acids. Trimming cost V 7 bases and J 1 base; bases outside gene matches: 9. Germline V gene lookup returns CDR1 SGHTS and CDR2 YDEGEE. CDR3 sequence reads: CASPRGLAGGQGTDTQYF. The CDR3 bases are TGTGCCAGCCCACGGGGACTAGCGGGGGGGCAGGGCACAGATACGCAGTATTTT.

J is TRBJ2-1 and V is TRBV5-8; D is ambiguous. The CDR3 is 13 amino acids. V was cut by 2 bases and J by 8 bases, with 11 bases left in between. Germline V gene lookup returns CDR1 SGHTS and CDR2 YDEGEE. The CDR3 loop reads CASSLTVGYEQFF. Written as DNA, the CDR3 is TGTGCCAGCAGCTTAACAGTAGGCTATGAGCAGTTCTTC.